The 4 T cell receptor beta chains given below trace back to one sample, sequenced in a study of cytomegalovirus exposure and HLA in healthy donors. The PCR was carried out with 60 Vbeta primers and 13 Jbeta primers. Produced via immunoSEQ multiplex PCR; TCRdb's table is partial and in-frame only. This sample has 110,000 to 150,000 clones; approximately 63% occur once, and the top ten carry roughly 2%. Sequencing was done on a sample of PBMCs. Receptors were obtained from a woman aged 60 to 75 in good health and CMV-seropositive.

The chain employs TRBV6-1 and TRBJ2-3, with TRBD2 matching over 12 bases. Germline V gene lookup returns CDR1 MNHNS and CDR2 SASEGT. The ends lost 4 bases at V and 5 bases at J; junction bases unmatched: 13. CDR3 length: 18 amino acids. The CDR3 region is CASSALGLAGRGGDTQYF. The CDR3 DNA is TGTGCCAGCAGTGCCTTAGGACTAGCGGGAAGGGGAGGAGATACGCAGTATTTT.

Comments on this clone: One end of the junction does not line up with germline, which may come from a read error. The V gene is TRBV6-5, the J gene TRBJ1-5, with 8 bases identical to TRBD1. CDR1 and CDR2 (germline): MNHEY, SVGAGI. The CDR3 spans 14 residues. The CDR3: CAISPSGGDQPQHF. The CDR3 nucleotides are TGTGCCATCAGTCCTTCAGGGGGCGATCAGCCCCAGCATTTT.

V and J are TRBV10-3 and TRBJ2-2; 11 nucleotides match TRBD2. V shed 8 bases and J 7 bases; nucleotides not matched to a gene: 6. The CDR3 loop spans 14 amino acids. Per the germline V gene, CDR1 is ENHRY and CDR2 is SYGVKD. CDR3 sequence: CAIGTSGEDGELFF. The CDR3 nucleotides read TGTGCCATCGGGACTAGCGGAGAAGACGGGGAGCTGTTTTTT.

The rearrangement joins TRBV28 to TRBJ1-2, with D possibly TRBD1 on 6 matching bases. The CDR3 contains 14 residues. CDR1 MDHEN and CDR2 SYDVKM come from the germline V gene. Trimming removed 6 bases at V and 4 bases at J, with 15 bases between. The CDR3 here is CASSSGARPYGYTF. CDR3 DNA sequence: TGTGCCAGCAGCTCAGGGGCCCGGCCCTATGGCTACACCTTC.